Presented here are 24 T cell receptor beta chains from one specimen sequenced in a study of blood T cells in healthy people across ages. Sample-barcoded 5' priming and a J-beta primer mix drove a second PCR of roughly 7 to 11 cycles. TCRdb re-called the 5' RACE reads with MiXCR, one entry per CDR3 protein. The top ten clones hold 15% to 20% of a sample with about 1 million distinct CDR3 sequences, 40% to 55% of them seen once. The sample consisted of blood. These receptors were obtained from an older woman in good health.

This chain uses TRBV7-8 with TRBJ1-2, with D unclear. Trimming pared 5 bases from V and 0 bases from J, leaving 19 bases between. There are 17 residues in the CDR3. The germline CDR1 and CDR2 sequences are SGHVS and FQNEAQ. The CDR3 region is CASSPERWRGANYGYTF. For the CDR3, the DNA is TGTGCCAGCAGCCCCGAACGGTGGAGAGGAGCTAACTATGGCTACACCTTC. Using reference TRBV7-8 and TRBJ1-2 for the parts outside the CDR3, the full variable domain is GAGVSQSPRYKVAKRGQDVALRCDPISGHVSLFWYQQALGQGPEFLTYFQNEAQLDKSGLPSDRFFAERPEGSVSTLKIQRTQQEDSAVYLCASSPERWRGANYGYTFGSGTRLTVV.

The chain uses TRBV9 and TRBJ2-1; TRBD2 matches at 11 bases. Germline values: CDR1 SGDLS, CDR2 YYNGEE. This CDR3 is built from 17 residues. J was trimmed by 3 bases and V by 0 bases; bases with no gene match: 5. As DNA, the CDR3 is TGTGCCAGCAGCGTAGGATTGGGACTAGCGGTCTACAATGAGCAGTTCTTC. Protein: CASSVGLGLAVYNEQFF.

The V gene is TRBV5-4, the J gene TRBJ2-5; 10 bases match TRBD2. V gave up 4 bases and J gave up 11 bases; unmatched junction bases: 14. Germline V gene lookup returns CDR1 SGHNT and CDR2 YYREEE (reference sequence). The CDR3 spans 15 residues. The CDR3 loop is CASSLTSGIVNEQYF. CDR3 nucleotide sequence: TGTGCCAGCAGCCTCACTAGCGGGATCGTGAATGAGCAGTACTTC.

This clonotype was seen ten or more times. The CDR3 protein is CASSMDRSNQPQHF. In DNA, the CDR3 is TGTGCCAGCAGTATGGACAGGAGCAATCAGCCCCAGCATTTT. The chain carries TRBV6-5 and TRBJ1-5; TRBD1 aligns across 7 bases. Losses at the gene ends were 5 bases for V and 1 base for J; bases not matched to a gene: 2. There are 14 residues in the CDR3. The germline gives CDR1 MNHEY, CDR2 SVGAGI.

This clonotype was found a few times. The V call is TRBV29-1, the J call TRBJ2-1; 8 nucleotides align to TRBD2. This CDR3 is built from 14 residues. The germline V gene encodes CDR1 SQVTM and CDR2 ANQGSEA. V lost 6 bases, J lost 8 bases, and 12 bases stayed unmatched. CDR3 in amino acids: CSVPIAGLDDEQFF. The CDR3 bases are TGCAGCGTACCCATAGCGGGACTGGATGATGAGCAGTTCTTC.

This clonotype has more than one count but fewer than ten. The J gene is TRBJ2-5, the V gene TRBV10-1; 8 bases agree with TRBD2. The J call may be wrong; the DNA end is better matched by TRBJ2-7. The germline CDR1 and CDR2 sequences are WNHNN and SYGVQD (reference sequence). CDR3 length equals 18 residues. The CDR3 DNA reads TGCGCCAGCAGTGAGCCGCCTCTGATCCGACTAGCGTCCTACGAGCAGTACTTC. Amino acid sequence: CASSEPPLIRLASYEQYF.

This clonotype was seen a handful of times. The V gene is TRBV20-1, the J gene TRBJ1-5; D gene uncertain. Germline V CDR1 and CDR2: DFQATT, SNEGSKA (reference sequence). V was trimmed by 7 bases and J by 2 bases, leaving 9 bases between them. There are 12 residues in the CDR3. CDR3 DNA: TGCAGTGTTCAGATTGGCAATCAGCCCCAGCATTTT. It translates to CSVQIGNQPQHF.

Regarding this clonotype: Just one base apart from a much larger clone, this may be a read error. The DNA for the CDR3 is TGTGCCGGCAAACTACGTCTATCCCCAGATACGCAGTATTTT. Encoded protein: CAGKLRLSPDTQYF. The chain employs TRBV6-2 or TRBV6-3 and TRBJ2-3; D remains unclear. Looked up from germline, CDR1 is MNHEY and CDR2 is SVGEGT. The V end lost 11 bases, the J end lost 4 bases, and 19 bases lay between the germline ends. The CDR3 spans 14 residues.

This clonotype was counted a few times. The chain employs TRBV7-2 and TRBJ2-4; TRBD2 agrees at 10 bases. Trimming removed 1 base from V and 0 bases from J; junction bases left unmatched: 3. Germline V CDR1 and CDR2: SGHTA, FQGNSA. The CDR3 is 17 amino acids. This CDR3 reads CASSLGTSGIAKNIQYF. DNA of the CDR3: TGTGCCAGCAGCTTAGGGACTAGCGGTATAGCCAAAAACATTCAGTACTTC.

The V and J genes are TRBV10-2 and TRBJ1-5; D may be TRBD1 (5 bases). The CDR3 runs 13 residues. Trimming took off 4 bases at V and 7 bases at J, with 11 bases between the two ends. In germline, CDR1 is WSHSY, CDR2 SAAADI. CDR3 residues: CASSGGRRQPQHF. CDR3 sequence (DNA): TGCGCCAGCAGTGGGGGCAGAAGACAGCCCCAGCATTTT.

The chain uses TRBV18 and TRBJ2-7; TRBD2 is a possible D gene (6 bases). From germline, CDR1 is KGHSH and CDR2 LQKENI. CDR3 size: 15 residues. The germline V and J ends were trimmed by 2 bases and 2 bases, with 13 bases remaining between them. The CDR3 loop reads CASSPGTPSTYEQYF. The CDR3 DNA follows: TGTGCCAGCTCACCAGGGACTCCTTCTACCTACGAGCAGTACTTC.

CDR3 region: CASTRDRGRETQYF. CDR3 nucleotide sequence: TGCGCCAGCACAAGGGACAGGGGCAGGGAGACCCAGTACTTC. The rearrangement uses TRBV5-1 and TRBJ2-5; 10 nucleotides line up with TRBD1. The CDR3 length is 14 residues. J gave up 5 bases and V 6 bases, and 7 bases lay outside the gene matches. CDR1 is SGHRS, CDR2 YFSETQ, per germline.

This chain connects TRBV30 to TRBJ2-1; D is uncertain. V gave up 4 bases and J gave up 6 bases, with 7 bases separating them. CDR1 and CDR2 (germline): GTSNPN, SVGIG (reference sequence). The CDR3 runs 11 residues. The DNA for the CDR3 is TGTGCCTGGAAGACCCTCAATGAGCAGTTCTTC. Encoded protein: CAWKTLNEQFF.

The chain carries TRBV6-2 or TRBV6-3 and TRBJ2-7; 11 nucleotides agree with TRBD2. The closer fit of TRBJ2-5 to the DNA end suggests the J call may be wrong. This CDR3 contains 18 residues. Per the germline V gene, CDR1 is MNHEY and CDR2 is SVGEGT. The chain's CDR3 is CATEGSSGRIGAKETQYF. In DNA form, the CDR3 reads TGTGCCACCGAGGGGTCTAGCGGGAGGATTGGCGCAAAAGAGACCCAGTACTTC.

With regard to this clonotype: With a much larger clone just one base away, this may be a read error. The rearrangement joins TRBV3-1 to TRBJ2-4; D gene uncertain. Matching the DNA end better, TRBJ2-7 makes the J call doubtful. Per germline, CDR1 LGHDT and CDR2 YNNKEL (reference sequence). The length of the CDR3 is 12 residues. CDR3 bases: TGTGCCAACAGCCAAGACCAGTACGAGCAGTACTTC. Amino acid sequence: CANSQDQYEQYF.

The V and J genes are TRBV5-1 and TRBJ1-1; D not certain. The CDR3 is 13 amino acids. V dropped 7 bases and J dropped 5 bases, with 15 bases sitting between them. Looked up from germline, CDR1 is SGHRS and CDR2 is YFSETQ. The CDR3 DNA reads TGCGCCAGCTCACCTTGGAGCGGGACTGAAGCTTTCTTT. Translation gives CASSPWSGTEAFF.

This chain joins TRBV11-2 and TRBJ2-5; 9 positions match TRBD1. CDR1 and CDR2 from the germline V gene are SGHAT and FQNNGV. This CDR3 comprises 15 residues. Trimming cost V 5 bases and J 4 bases; bases outside gene matches: 8. The CDR3 bases are TGTGCCAGCAGCCCAGCCGTGGGACAGGGAGAGACCCAGTACTTC. As protein: CASSPAVGQGETQYF.

This clonotype turned up a few times. The chain joins TRBV28 to TRBJ2-7, with 7 bases fitting TRBD1. With the DNA end fitting TRBJ2-4 better, the J assignment may be wrong. The CDR3 runs to 15 residues. Looked up from germline, CDR1 is MDHEN and CDR2 is SYDVKM. In DNA form, the CDR3 reads TGTGCCAGCACTACAACAGGGGTAGCCAAAAACATTCAGTACTTC. Translated: CASTTTGVAKNIQYF.

The chain links TRBV29-1 to TRBJ2-7; the D gene is possibly TRBD2 (6 bases). This CDR3 contains 11 residues. CDR1 is SQVTM and CDR2 is ANQGSEA in the germline V gene. The V end was cut by 4 bases, the J end by 7 bases, with 11 bases between. The CDR3 loop reads CSVAGAVEQYF. The DNA of the CDR3 is TGCAGCGTTGCGGGAGCGGTAGAGCAGTACTTC.

The J gene is TRBJ2-5, the V gene TRBV5-6; D may be TRBD1 (5 bases). The CDR3 covers 15 residues. The germline V gene encodes CDR1 SGHDT and CDR2 YYEEEE. Trimming stripped 0 bases from V and 5 bases from J, with 14 bases between. CDR3 region: CASSLEPGMSETQYF. The CDR3 DNA reads TGTGCCAGCAGCTTGGAGCCAGGGATGTCGGAGACCCAGTACTTC.

The DNA for the CDR3 is TGTGCCAGCAGCTCGGGGTTGAGGGGATATACAAGAGGGACCCAGTACTTC. Translated, it gives CASSSGLRGYTRGTQYF. This chain connects TRBV5-4 to TRBJ2-7; TRBD1 or TRBD2 may be the D gene (5 bases each). The J call may be wrong; the DNA end is better matched by TRBJ2-5. From germline, CDR1 is SGHNT and CDR2 YYREEE (reference sequence). The CDR3 is 17 amino acids.

The chain is built from TRBV5-4 and TRBJ2-1, with D perhaps matching TRBD2 (5 bases). Deletions cut 6 bases from V and 6 bases from J, with 13 bases between. CDR1 and CDR2 from the germline V gene are SGHNT and YYREEE (reference sequence). The CDR3 is made up of 13 amino acids. The chain's CDR3 is CASTIIRGNEQFF. CDR3 nucleotide sequence: TGTGCCAGCACCATCATCCGGGGCAATGAGCAGTTCTTC.

The J gene is TRBJ2-1, the V gene TRBV7-2; unclear D gene. The CDR3 spans 13 residues. CDR1 and CDR2 (germline): SGHTA, FQGNSA. V was trimmed by 0 bases and J by 8 bases, leaving 8 bases between them. In DNA form, the CDR3 reads TGTGCCAGCAGCTTAGCTGTAGGGTATGAGCAGTTCTTC. Translating it yields CASSLAVGYEQFF.

In its sample, this clonotype was seen once. A junction boundary mismatches the germline segment, possibly from a read error. V is TRBV28 and J is TRBJ1-6, with 7 bases identical to TRBD1. The germline gives CDR1 MDHEN, CDR2 SYDVKM. This CDR3 region has 15 residues. The chain's CDR3 is CASRFRRGKNSPLHF. The CDR3 DNA reads as TGTGCCAGCCGTTTCCGCAGGGGGAAGAATTCACCCCTCCACTTT. The full variable domain, with the rest looked up from reference TRBV28 and TRBJ1-6, is DVKVTQSSRYLVKRTGEKVFLECVQDMDHENMFWYRQDPGLGLRLIYFSYDVKMKEKGDIPEGYSVSREKKERFSLILESASTNQTSMYLCASRFRRGKNSPLHFGNGTRLTVT.